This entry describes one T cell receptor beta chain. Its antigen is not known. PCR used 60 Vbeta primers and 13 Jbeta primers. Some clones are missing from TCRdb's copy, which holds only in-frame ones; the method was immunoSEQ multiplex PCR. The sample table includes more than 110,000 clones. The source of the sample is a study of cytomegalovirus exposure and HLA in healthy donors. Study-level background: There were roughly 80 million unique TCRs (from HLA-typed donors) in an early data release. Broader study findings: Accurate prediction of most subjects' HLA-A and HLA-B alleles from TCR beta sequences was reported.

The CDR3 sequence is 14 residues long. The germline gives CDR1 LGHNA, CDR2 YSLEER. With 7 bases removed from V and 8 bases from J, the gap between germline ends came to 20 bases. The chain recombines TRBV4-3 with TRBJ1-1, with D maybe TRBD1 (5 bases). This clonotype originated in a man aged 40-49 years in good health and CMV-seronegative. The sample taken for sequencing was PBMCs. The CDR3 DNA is TGCGCCAGCACCCCAAGTGGCAGCCGGGGGGAAGCTTTCTTT. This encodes CASTPSGSRGEAFF.